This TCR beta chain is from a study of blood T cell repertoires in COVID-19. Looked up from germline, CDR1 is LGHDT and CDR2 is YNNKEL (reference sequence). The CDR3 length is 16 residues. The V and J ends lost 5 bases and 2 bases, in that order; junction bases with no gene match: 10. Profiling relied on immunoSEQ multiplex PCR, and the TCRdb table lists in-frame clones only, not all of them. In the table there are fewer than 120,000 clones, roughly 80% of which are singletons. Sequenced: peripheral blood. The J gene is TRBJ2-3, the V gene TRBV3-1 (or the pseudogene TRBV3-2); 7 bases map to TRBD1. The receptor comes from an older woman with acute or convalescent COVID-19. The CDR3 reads CASSKRTGGTTDTQYF. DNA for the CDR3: TGTGCCAGCAGCAAGAGGACAGGAGGTACCACAGATACGCAGTATTTT.